The 21 T cell receptor beta chains below all came from one sample that was sequenced in a study of shared clonotypes between healthy human individuals. Method: immunoSEQ multiplex PCR; TCRdb's copy keeps in-frame clones and lacks some. The sample has over a million clones, roughly 80% seen once. Input material: memory CD4+ T cells sorted from blood. Subset indicated: CD45RA-negative fraction. Receptor source: a man between 18 and 29 years old in good health.

The chain employs TRBV19 and TRBJ1-1; no reliable D call. This CDR3 region has 12 residues. V lost 6 bases to trimming and J lost 8 bases, with 13 bases between them. The germline CDR1 and CDR2 sequences are LNHDA and SQIVND (reference sequence). The CDR3 coding sequence is TGTGCCAGTAGCCTCCGAGTGGGAGAAGCTTTCTTT. Its protein is CASSLRVGEAFF.

This clone was seen only a few times. J is TRBJ1-1 and V is TRBV30; 7 nucleotides align to TRBD1. The ends lost 4 bases at V and 4 bases at J; junction bases unmatched: 6. CDR1 and CDR2 (germline): GTSNPN, SVGIG (reference sequence). The CDR3 length is 13 residues. The CDR3 sequence is CAWNQGGRTEAFF. The CDR3 DNA reads TGTGCCTGGAACCAGGGGGGTCGCACTGAAGCTTTCTTT. Complete variable domain (other parts from reference TRBV30 and TRBJ1-1): SQTIHQWPATLVQPVGSPLSLECTVEGTSNPNLYWYRQAAGRGLQLLFYSVGIGQISSEVPQNLSASRPQDRQFILSSKKLLLSDSGFYLCAWNQGGRTEAFFGQGTRLTVV.

The J gene is TRBJ1-2, the V gene TRBV2; D is ambiguous. Germline loops: CDR1 SNHLY, CDR2 FYNNEI. Trimming cost V 1 base and J 2 bases, with 8 bases left between them. The CDR3 covers 14 residues. In DNA form, the CDR3 reads TGTGCCAGCAGTGAAGAAAAGGGCAACTATGGCTACACCTTC. Its protein is CASSEEKGNYGYTF.

In regard to this clone: Being one base from a much bigger clone, this may be a read error. The chain couples TRBV5-1 to TRBJ2-7; D tentatively fits TRBD1 or TRBD2 (5 bases each). The CDR3 totals 13 residues. Trimming removed 3 bases from V and 9 bases from J, with 16 bases in between. Per the germline V gene, CDR1 is SGHRS and CDR2 is YFSETQ. CDR3 bases: TGCGCCAGCAGCTGGGACGGTTCGAACGGGCAGTACTTC. Amino acid sequence: CASSWDGSNGQYF.

The chain links TRBV28 to TRBJ2-3; TRBD2 aligns across 8 bases. CDR1 is MDHEN, CDR2 SYDVKM, per germline. Trimming took 6 bases from V and 2 from J; bases not matched to a gene: 13. The CDR3 loop spans 17 amino acids. This CDR3 reads CASSLRAGGGYTDTQYF. DNA for the CDR3: TGTGCCAGCAGCCTTAGAGCCGGGGGGGGATACACAGATACGCAGTATTTT.

This clone turned up a few times. The chain has TRBV30 and TRBJ2-3; 9 nucleotides align to TRBD2. Germline lookup yields CDR1 GTSNPN and CDR2 SVGIG (reference sequence). This CDR3 is 12 amino acids long. With 3 bases clipped from V and 10 bases from J, the junction kept 5 bases outside the gene matches. CDR3 nucleotide sequence: TGTGCCTGGAGCGCCAGGACTAGCGCGCAGTATTTT. As protein: CAWSARTSAQYF.

This clone was found many times. This sequence joins TRBV5-6 and TRBJ2-1; D is ambiguous. This CDR3 has 14 residues. The V end lost 3 bases, the J end lost 3 bases, and 10 bases lay between the germline ends. Germline-derived CDR1 and CDR2 are SGHDT and YYEEEE. This CDR3 is CASSSPADYNEQFF. CDR3 DNA: TGTGCCAGCAGCTCCCCTGCCGACTACAATGAGCAGTTCTTC.

The genes are TRBV6-1 and TRBJ1-1; tentatively, D is TRBD1 (6 bases). This CDR3 region has 14 residues. Looked up from germline, CDR1 is MNHNS and CDR2 is SASEGT. V lost 2 bases and J 3 bases, leaving 10 bases between the germline ends. CDR3 protein: CASSEPDRYTEAFF. Written as DNA, the CDR3 is TGTGCCAGCAGTGAACCGGACAGATACACTGAAGCTTTCTTT.

The rearrangement links TRBV7-2 to TRBJ2-7, with 8 bases identical to TRBD2. The CDR3 has 15 residues. Germline V CDR1 and CDR2: SGHTA, FQGNSA. V dropped 2 bases and J dropped 4; count of bases not matched to a gene: 7. For the CDR3, the DNA is TGTGCCAGCAGCTTATCAGCGGGAGTGATGTACGAGCAGTACTTC. Translation: CASSLSAGVMYEQYF.

The chain links TRBV5-4 to TRBJ2-7, with TRBD1 matching 10 bases. CDR1 SGHNT and CDR2 YYREEE come from the germline V gene (reference sequence). J lost 0 bases, V lost 1 base, and 7 bases had no gene match. This CDR3 has 17 residues. CDR3 loop: CASSLKRTGGSSYEQYF. The CDR3 coding sequence is TGTGCCAGCAGCTTGAAGCGGACAGGGGGGAGCTCCTACGAGCAGTACTTC.

The rearrangement joins TRBV10-3 to TRBJ2-2, with 7 bases identical to TRBD2. V gave up 3 bases and J gave up 5 bases; unmatched junction bases: 15. The CDR3 runs to 18 residues. The V gene's germline CDR1 is ENHRY and CDR2 SYGVKD. CDR3 bases: TGTGCCATCAGTGAATTGGGTTTAGCGGCAGCGGGGACCGGGGAGCTGTTTTTT. This encodes CAISELGLAAAGTGELFF.

This clone was seen a single time. The chain couples TRBV2 to TRBJ1-1; 9 bases are shared with TRBD1. Germline assignment: CDR1 SNHLY and CDR2 FYNNEI. The CDR3 covers 13 residues. V trimming: 6 bases; J trimming: 5 bases; junction bases outside the gene matches: 4. For the CDR3, the DNA is TGTGCCAGCAGAGGACAGGGGAGGACTGAAGCTTTCTTT. The encoded protein is CASRGQGRTEAFF. Full variable domain (missing parts from reference TRBV2 and TRBJ1-1): EPEVTQTPSHQVTQMGQEVILRCVPISNHLYFYWYRQILGQKVEFLVSFYNNEISEKSEIFDDQFSVERPDGSNFTLKIRSTKLEDSAMYFCASRGQGRTEAFFGQGTRLTVV.

About this clone: Other DNA sequences from this sample encode an identical CDR3 as well. The chain combines TRBV6-1 with TRBJ2-7, with 8 nucleotides matching TRBD1. The CDR3 is 12 amino acids. CDR1 and CDR2 (germline): MNHNS, SASEGT. The J segment lost 4 bases and the V segment lost 4 bases, leaving 0 bases of the junction unmatched. CDR3 sequence (DNA): TGTGCCAGCAGTGGACAGGGGTACGAGCAGTACTTC. Amino acids: CASSGQGYEQYF.

This chain joins TRBV6-5 and TRBJ1-5, with TRBD1 as a possible D gene (5 bases). Deletions cut 5 bases from V and 1 base from J, with 9 bases between. The length of the CDR3 is 14 residues. CDR1 and CDR2 from the germline V gene are MNHEY and SVGAGI. CDR3: CASSGGGSNQPQHF. The DNA for the CDR3 is TGTGCCAGCAGTGGGGGAGGAAGCAATCAGCCCCAGCATTTT.

V and J are TRBV18 and TRBJ2-1, with TRBD2 identical over 9 bases. V lost 1 base, J lost 5 bases, and 6 bases stayed unmatched. The CDR3 sequence is 16 residues long. CDR1 is KGHSH and CDR2 is LQKENI in the germline V gene. CDR3 protein: CASSPRIAGGDNEQFF. Written as DNA, the CDR3 is TGTGCCAGCTCACCACGGATCGCGGGAGGGGACAATGAGCAGTTCTTC.

The V and J genes are TRBV6-1 and TRBJ1-1; the match to TRBD1 covers 7 bases. Trimming at V came to 4 bases and at J to 0 bases, leaving 8 bases not matched to a gene. The CDR3 runs 16 residues. Germline CDR1 reads MNHNS; CDR2 reads SASEGT. The CDR3 region is CASSAQGIGVNTEAFF. The CDR3 DNA follows: TGTGCCAGCAGTGCACAGGGGATAGGGGTGAACACTGAAGCTTTCTTT.

J is TRBJ2-1 and V is TRBV7-2, with D perhaps given as TRBD1 or TRBD2 (5 bases each). The germline V gene encodes CDR1 SGHTA and CDR2 FQGNSA. There are 15 residues in the CDR3. With 1 base removed from V and 8 bases from J, the gap between germline ends came to 15 bases. Here the CDR3 reads CASSLDRGRIYEQFF. The CDR3 region has the DNA TGTGCCAGCAGCTTAGATAGGGGACGTATTTATGAGCAGTTCTTC.

This sequence joins TRBV19 and TRBJ2-3; 8 positions agree with TRBD1. Germline V gene sequence: CDR1 LNHDA, CDR2 SQIVND (reference sequence). V trimming: 3 bases; J trimming: 3 bases; junction bases outside the gene matches: 11. The CDR3 runs to 17 residues. The CDR3 DNA reads TGTGCCAGTAGTATGTTAGGACAGGGCCTAGCAACAGATACGCAGTATTTT. Amino acids: CASSMLGQGLATDTQYF.

The chain couples TRBV6-1 to TRBJ1-5; D not resolved. CDR3 length: 12 amino acids. The germline V and J ends were trimmed by 2 bases and 5 bases, with 4 bases remaining between them. CDR1 MNHNS and CDR2 SASEGT come from the germline V gene. The chain's CDR3 is CASSEIYQPQHF. CDR3 sequence (DNA): TGTGCCAGCAGTGAAATTTATCAGCCCCAGCATTTT.

The chain uses TRBV12-5 and TRBJ2-5; D is undetermined. This CDR3 comprises 14 residues. V was shortened by 0 bases and J by 1 base, with 6 bases between the two germline ends. Germline V lookup: CDR1 LGHNT, CDR2 FRNRAP. DNA of the CDR3: TGTGCTAGTGGTTTGGTACACGGCCAAGAGACCCAGTACTTC. Its protein is CASGLVHGQETQYF.

The rearrangement links TRBV2 to TRBJ2-3; D is unresolved. V shed 2 bases and J shed 5 bases, with 14 bases lying between them. This CDR3 spans 15 amino acids. Germline CDR1 is SNHLY and CDR2 is FYNNEI. CDR3 residues: CASSEQGSPRDTQYF. Here the CDR3 DNA reads TGTGCCAGCAGTGAACAAGGCTCCCCACGAGATACGCAGTATTTT.